Following are 25 T cell receptor beta chains from one sample sequenced in a study of T cell changes during pregnancy in multiple sclerosis. Assay used: immunoSEQ multiplex PCR; TCRdb lists only in-frame clones, some missing. Found here are approximately 46,000 clones, under 95% of them singletons; the top ten hold about 3%. The material was CD8+ T cells from peripheral blood mononuclear cells, obtained in the second trimester of pregnancy. The source of these receptors is a female donor with multiple sclerosis, enrolled in a pregnancy study.

This chain connects TRBV7-9 to TRBJ1-1; 9 bases are a match to TRBD1. CDR1 is SEHNR and CDR2 is FQNEAQ in the germline V gene (reference sequence). V dropped 3 bases and J dropped 6; count of bases not matched to a gene: 20. CDR3 length: 19 amino acids. For the CDR3, the DNA is TGTGCCAGCAGCTTTGTGGTTGGTACAGGGGGCTATGTGTTGCCTGAAGCTTTCTTT. Translating it yields CASSFVVGTGGYVLPEAFF. Full variable domain (rest looked up from reference TRBV7-9 and TRBJ1-1): DTGVSQNPRHKITKRGQNVTFRCDPISEHNRLYWYRQTLGQGPEFLTYFQNEAQLEKSRLLSDRFSAERPKGSFSTLEIQRTEQGDSAMYLCASSFVVGTGGYVLPEAFFGQGTRLTVV.

This chain uses TRBV7-2 with TRBJ1-2, with 10 positions matching TRBD1. The CDR3 is 15 residues long. Trimming removed 6 bases from V and 3 bases from J; junction bases left unmatched: 7. Germline CDR1 and CDR2: SGHTA and FQGNSA. This chain's CDR3 is CASRFTGTGDYGYTF. The CDR3 DNA reads as TGTGCCAGCAGATTTACCGGGACAGGGGACTATGGCTACACCTTC. Filled out from reference TRBV7-2 and TRBJ1-2, the complete variable domain reads GAGVSQSPSNKVTEKGKDVELRCDPISGHTALYWYRQSLGQGLEFLIYFQGNSAPDKSGLPSDRFSAERTGGSVSTLTIQRTQQEDSAVYLCASRFTGTGDYGYTFGSGTRLTVV.

V and J are TRBV4-2 and TRBJ2-2; 11 nucleotides align to TRBD2. Germline CDR1 LGHNA, CDR2 YNFKEQ. The V gene end was trimmed by 3 bases and the J gene end by 0 bases; junction bases not matched to a gene: 12. The CDR3 extends over 20 amino acids. DNA for the CDR3: TGTGCCAGCAGCCACCACATGGGGCTAGCGGGGGGTACGAACACCGGGGAGCTGTTTTTT. The encoded protein is CASSHHMGLAGGTNTGELFF.

The chain combines TRBV4-2 with TRBJ2-7; TRBD1 is a possible D gene (5 bases). Per germline, CDR1 LGHNA and CDR2 YNFKEQ. Trimming cost V 5 bases and J 3 bases, with 17 bases left between them. The CDR3 has 15 amino acids. CDR3 DNA: TGTGCCAGCAGCTTCTCTCAGACAGCCAGCTACGAGCAGTACTTC. Protein: CASSFSQTASYEQYF.

The V and J genes are TRBV7-2 and TRBJ1-2, with D possibly TRBD1 on 5 matching bases. The length of the CDR3 is 16 residues. Germline loops: CDR1 SGHTA, CDR2 FQGNSA. V gave up 5 bases and J gave up 2 bases, with 18 bases separating them. The CDR3 bases are TGTGCCAGCAGCCCACAGGCCTGGGGGGGAAACTATGGCTACACCTTC. This sequence encodes CASSPQAWGGNYGYTF.

This chain links TRBV13 with TRBJ2-3; the match to TRBD2 covers 10 bases. Germline lookup yields CDR1 PRHDT and CDR2 FYEKMQ (reference sequence). The CDR3 is 19 residues long. V shed 1 base, J shed 2 bases, and the junction held 12 bases outside the gene matches. This CDR3 is CASSLESSGGRGSTDTQYF. CDR3 nucleotide sequence: TGTGCCAGCAGCTTAGAGAGTAGCGGGGGGCGGGGGTCCACAGATACGCAGTATTTT.

This clone was recorded only once. V usage is TRBV6-4 and J usage is TRBJ2-3; perhaps TRBD2 as D (6 bases). This CDR3 region has 13 residues. The V gene's germline CDR1 is MRHNA and CDR2 SNTAGT. The V end lost 6 bases, the J end lost 2 bases, and 9 bases lay between the germline ends. CDR3 bases: TGTGCCAGCAGCGGCGGGGACACAGATACGCAGTATTTT. The encoded protein is CASSGGDTDTQYF.

The V call is TRBV4-3, the J call TRBJ2-1, with TRBD2 matching 8 bases. Germline V gene lookup returns CDR1 LGHNA and CDR2 YSLEER. The V and J ends lost 4 bases and 3 bases, in that order; junction bases with no gene match: 2. The CDR3 has 14 residues. The CDR3 bases are TGCGCCAGCAGCCCGGGGGGGGACTACAATGAGCAGTTCTTC. Translating gives CASSPGGDYNEQFF.

The V and J genes are TRBV7-3 and TRBJ1-6; the match to TRBD1 covers 7 bases. This CDR3 has 14 amino acids. The V segment lost 2 bases and the J segment 8 bases; nucleotides outside the gene matches: 3. The germline V gene encodes CDR1 SGHTA and CDR2 FQGTGA. CDR3 sequence (DNA): TGTGCCAGCAGCTTATCACAGGGGTATTCACCCCTCCACTTT. Protein: CASSLSQGYSPLHF.

The chain links TRBV7-2 to TRBJ2-3; TRBD2 matches 11 bases. V was clipped by 1 base and J by 4 bases; unmatched bases: 7. Per germline, CDR1 SGHTA and CDR2 FQGNSA. The CDR3 has 17 amino acids. The CDR3 coding sequence is TGTGCCAGCAGCTTAGGTAGCGGGGGGGCCTTCGCAGATACGCAGTATTTT. Translated: CASSLGSGGAFADTQYF.

The chain has TRBV12-5 and TRBJ2-1; 14 nucleotides line up with TRBD2. CDR3 length: 15 residues. Germline V CDR1 and CDR2: LGHNT, FRNRAP. V dropped 6 bases and J dropped 7; count of bases not matched to a gene: 5. Here the CDR3 reads CASGPGLAGENEQFF. CDR3 coding DNA: TGTGCTAGTGGACCGGGACTAGCGGGGGAAAATGAGCAGTTCTTC.

V usage is TRBV27 and J usage is TRBJ2-7, with 7 positions matching TRBD1. Looked up from germline, CDR1 is MNHEY and CDR2 is SMNVEV (reference sequence). This CDR3 comprises 16 residues. Unmatched junction bases numbered 10, after V lost 5 bases and J lost 0 bases. The CDR3 protein is CASSLTTGPRSYEQYF. In nucleotides, the CDR3 is TGTGCCAGCAGTCTGACGACAGGGCCACGCTCCTACGAGCAGTACTTC.

This rearrangement joins TRBV7-9 to TRBJ1-2, with 8 bases lining up with TRBD1. CDR1 and CDR2 from the germline V gene are SEHNR and FQNEAQ (reference sequence). CDR3 length equals 14 residues. The V gene end was trimmed by 5 bases and the J gene end by 12 bases; junction bases not matched to a gene: 14. For the CDR3, the DNA is TGTGCCAGCAGCCCAGCGGGACAGGCCATAGGGGACACCTTC. Encoded protein: CASSPAGQAIGDTF.

This clone was picked up a small number of times. V gene TRBV4-3 combines with J gene TRBJ2-2, with TRBD1 identical over 8 bases. The CDR3 spans 15 residues. CDR1 LGHNA and CDR2 YSLEER come from the germline V gene. V shed 1 base, J shed 6 bases, and the junction held 4 bases outside the gene matches. CDR3 in amino acids: CASSQVSGGPGELFF. CDR3 DNA: TGCGCCAGCAGCCAAGTATCAGGGGGCCCCGGGGAGCTGTTTTTT.

The chain combines TRBV25-1 with TRBJ2-7; TRBD1 matches at 9 bases. The CDR3 spans 14 residues. Germline V gene lookup returns CDR1 MGHDK and CDR2 SYGVNS. V shed 7 bases, J shed 5 bases, and the junction held 9 bases outside the gene matches. The CDR3, as DNA: TGTGCCAGCACCGGACAGGGGCTAATCAACGAGCAGTACTTC. It is translated as CASTGQGLINEQYF.

The rearrangement joins TRBV7-9 to TRBJ1-4; D perhaps matches TRBD1 (5 bases). With 2 bases removed from V and 8 bases from J, the gap between germline ends came to 12 bases. Germline V CDR1 and CDR2: SEHNR, FQNEAQ (reference sequence). The CDR3 is 14 residues long. For the CDR3, the DNA is TGTGCCAGCAGCTTATTGACTGGGGGGGAAAAACTGTTTTTT. The encoded protein is CASSLLTGGEKLFF.

This chain links TRBV4-3 with TRBJ1-1; D might be TRBD1 (6 bases). V was trimmed by 1 base and J by 4 bases, leaving 13 bases between them. Germline CDR1 reads LGHNA; CDR2 reads YSLEER. The CDR3 has 15 amino acids. This CDR3 is CASSQGRGGSTEAFF. CDR3 nucleotides: TGCGCCAGCAGCCAAGGCAGGGGTGGATCCACTGAAGCTTTCTTT.

V is TRBV6-1 and J is TRBJ2-7; the D is unclear. The CDR3 sequence is 14 residues long. CDR1 and CDR2 (germline): MNHNS, SASEGT. V shed 4 bases and J shed 0 bases, with 10 bases lying between them. The CDR3 sequence: CASSVGPSSYEQYF. CDR3 DNA: TGTGCCAGCAGTGTGGGCCCGAGCTCCTACGAGCAGTACTTC.

This chain joins TRBV5-1 and TRBJ1-4; no clear D gene. Germline V gene sequence: CDR1 SGHRS, CDR2 YFSETQ. CDR3 length equals 16 residues. Trimming pared 4 bases from V and 5 bases from J, leaving 18 bases between. The CDR3 spells CASSQLGAGQNEKLFF. Written as DNA, the CDR3 is TGCGCCAGCAGCCAACTAGGAGCAGGTCAGAATGAAAAACTGTTTTTT.

This clone was seen only once. V is TRBV11-2 and J is TRBJ2-7; tentative D call: TRBD1 (5 bases). CDR3 length: 15 residues. V was shortened by 0 bases and J by 2 bases, with 11 bases between the two germline ends. Looked up from germline, CDR1 is SGHAT and CDR2 is FQNNGV. The CDR3 DNA reads TGTGCCAGCAGCTTAGATTCCCCAGGGCCCTACGAGCAGTACTTC. As protein: CASSLDSPGPYEQYF.

The chain uses TRBV11-2 and TRBJ2-4; tentatively, D is TRBD2 (6 bases). The CDR3 contains 14 residues. Trimming stripped 3 bases from V and 5 bases from J, with 11 bases between. Germline CDR1 reads SGHAT; CDR2 reads FQNNGV. CDR3 in amino acids: CASSFFPGENIQYF. As DNA, the CDR3 is TGTGCCAGCAGCTTTTTCCCGGGGGAAAACATTCAGTACTTC.

The chain has TRBV9 and TRBJ2-6, with D uncertain. The CDR3 has 16 residues. The V end was cut by 1 base, the J end by 0 bases, with 8 bases between. The germline V gene encodes CDR1 SGDLS and CDR2 YYNGEE. The CDR3 reads CASSVSQFSGANVLTF. The CDR3 DNA reads as TGTGCCAGCAGCGTATCTCAGTTCTCTGGGGCCAACGTCCTGACTTTC.

The genes are TRBV9 and TRBJ1-1; D call uncertain. Germline V gene data show CDR1 as SGDLS and CDR2 as YYNGEE. V was clipped by 0 bases and J by 4 bases, with 7 bases between them. This CDR3 has 13 residues. CDR3 sequence (DNA): TGTGCCAGCAGCGTAGGAGCATCCACTGAAGCTTTCTTT. Protein product: CASSVGASTEAFF.

This clone has a single count. The chain carries TRBV10-3 and TRBJ1-5; TRBD1 agrees at 11 bases. V lost 2 bases and J lost 6; bases outside the gene matches: 3. The CDR3 is 15 residues long. CDR1 is ENHRY, CDR2 SYGVKD, per germline. The CDR3 DNA reads as TGTGCCATCAGTGAGAGGGGACAGGGGGGTCAGCCCCAGCATTTT. This translates into CAISERGQGGQPQHF.

V and J are TRBV7-9 and TRBJ1-2, with D uncertain. Germline values: CDR1 SEHNR, CDR2 FQNEAQ (reference sequence). V dropped 1 base and J dropped 8 bases, with 8 bases sitting between them. The CDR3 covers 12 residues. The CDR3 sequence is CASSLVPGGYTF. CDR3 DNA: TGTGCCAGCAGCTTAGTTCCGGGGGGCTACACCTTC.